This T cell receptor (beta chain) was documented in a study of human T cells and chemical hapten exposure. Across the study: Slight differences in pooled library volume were the main source of varying TCR yields across samples.

Time point denoted: healthy volunteer bleed at 2 weeks. Total RNA was isolated from whole blood that had not been fractionated. This clonotype was counted between two and nine times. This CDR3 has 15 residues. Germline V gene sequence: CDR1 LNHDA, CDR2 SQIVND (reference sequence). V lost 2 bases and J 7 bases, leaving 14 bases between the germline ends. Unique molecular identifiers were attached to individual cDNA molecules during library preparation. Authors' data handling: The median was roughly 100,000 TCRs per sample, ranging roughly 23,224 to 690,600. Via MiXCR, TCRdb re-called the RACE reads, giving one row per CDR3 protein. V and J calls and clone size were set by TCRdb, not the authors. The repertoire holds over 100,000 distinct CDR3 sequences, with around 8.3% as singletons.

Source material: whole blood. The origin of this receptor is a male donor in good health. Some clones in this sample may be carry-over from other donors' samples. The V and J genes are TRBV19 and TRBJ1-4; the D is unclear. The chain's CDR3 is CASSILSGVGEKLFF. The CDR3 coding sequence is TGTGCCAGTAGTATATTATCGGGAGTCGGTGAAAAACTGTTTTTT.